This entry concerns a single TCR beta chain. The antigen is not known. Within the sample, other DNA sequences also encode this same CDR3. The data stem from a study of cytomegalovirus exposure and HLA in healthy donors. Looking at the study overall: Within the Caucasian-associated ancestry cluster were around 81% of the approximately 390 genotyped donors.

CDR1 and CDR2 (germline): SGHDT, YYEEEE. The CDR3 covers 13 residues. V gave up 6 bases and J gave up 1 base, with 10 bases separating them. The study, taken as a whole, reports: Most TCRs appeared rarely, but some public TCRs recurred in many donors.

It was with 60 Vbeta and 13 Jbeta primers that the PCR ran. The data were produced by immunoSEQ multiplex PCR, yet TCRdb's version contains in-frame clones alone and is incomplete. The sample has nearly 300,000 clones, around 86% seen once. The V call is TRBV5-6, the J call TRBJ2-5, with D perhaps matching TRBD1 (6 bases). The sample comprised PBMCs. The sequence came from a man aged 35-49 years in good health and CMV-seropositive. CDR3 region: CASTRDIQETQYF. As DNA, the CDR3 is TGTGCCAGCACCCGGGACATCCAAGAGACCCAGTACTTC.